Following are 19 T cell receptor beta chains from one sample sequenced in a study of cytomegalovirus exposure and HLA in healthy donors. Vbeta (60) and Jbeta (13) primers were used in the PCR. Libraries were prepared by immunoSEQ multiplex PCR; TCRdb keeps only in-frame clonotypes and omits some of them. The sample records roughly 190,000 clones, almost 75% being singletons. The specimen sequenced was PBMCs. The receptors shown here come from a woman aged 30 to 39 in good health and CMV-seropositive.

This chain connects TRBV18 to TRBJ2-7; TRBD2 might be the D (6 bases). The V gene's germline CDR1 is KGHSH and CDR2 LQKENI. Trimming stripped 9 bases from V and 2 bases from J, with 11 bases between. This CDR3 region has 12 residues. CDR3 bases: TGTGCCAGTAGGGACTCCACCTACGAGCAGTACTTC. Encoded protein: CASRDSTYEQYF. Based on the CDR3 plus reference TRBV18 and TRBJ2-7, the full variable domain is NAGVMQNPRHLVRRRGQEARLRCSPMKGHSHVYWYRQLPEEGLKFMVYLQKENIIDESGMPKERFSAEFPKEGPSILRIQQVVRGDSAAYFCASRDSTYEQYFGPGTRLTVT.

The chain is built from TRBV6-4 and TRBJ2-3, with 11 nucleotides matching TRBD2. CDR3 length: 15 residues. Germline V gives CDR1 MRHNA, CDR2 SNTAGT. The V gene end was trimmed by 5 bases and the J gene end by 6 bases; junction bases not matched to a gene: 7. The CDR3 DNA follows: TGTGCCAGCAGTCAAACTAGCGGGAGTGGGGATACGCAGTATTTT. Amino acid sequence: CASSQTSGSGDTQYF.

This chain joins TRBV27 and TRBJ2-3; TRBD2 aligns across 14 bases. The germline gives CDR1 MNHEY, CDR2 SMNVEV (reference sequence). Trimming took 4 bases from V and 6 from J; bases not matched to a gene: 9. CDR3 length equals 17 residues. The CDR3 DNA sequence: TGTGCCAGCAGTTCGGAGGGACTAGCGGGAGCTTTCGATACGCAGTATTTT. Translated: CASSSEGLAGAFDTQYF.

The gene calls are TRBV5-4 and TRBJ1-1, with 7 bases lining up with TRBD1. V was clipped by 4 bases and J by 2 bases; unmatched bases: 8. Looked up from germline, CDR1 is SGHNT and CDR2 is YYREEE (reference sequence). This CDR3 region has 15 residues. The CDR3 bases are TGTGCCAGCAGCCGACAGGGCGCGGGAAACACTGAAGCTTTCTTT. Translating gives CASSRQGAGNTEAFF.

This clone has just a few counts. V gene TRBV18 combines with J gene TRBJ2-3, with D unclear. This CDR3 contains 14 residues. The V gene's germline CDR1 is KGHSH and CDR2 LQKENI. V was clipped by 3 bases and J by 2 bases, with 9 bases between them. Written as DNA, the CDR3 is TGTGCCAGCTCACCTATAGAGGCCACAGATACGCAGTATTTT. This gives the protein CASSPIEATDTQYF.

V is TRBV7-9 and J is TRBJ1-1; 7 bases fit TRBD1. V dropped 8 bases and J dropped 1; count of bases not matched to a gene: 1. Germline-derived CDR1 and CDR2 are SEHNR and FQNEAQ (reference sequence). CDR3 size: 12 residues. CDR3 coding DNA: TGTGCCAGCCGACAGGGGAACACTGAAGCTTTCTTT. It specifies CASRQGNTEAFF. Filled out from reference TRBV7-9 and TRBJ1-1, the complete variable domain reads DTGVSQNPRHKITKRGQNVTFRCDPISEHNRLYWYRQTLGQGPEFLTYFQNEAQLEKSRLLSDRFSAERPKGSFSTLEIQRTEQGDSAMYLCASRQGNTEAFFGQGTRLTVV.

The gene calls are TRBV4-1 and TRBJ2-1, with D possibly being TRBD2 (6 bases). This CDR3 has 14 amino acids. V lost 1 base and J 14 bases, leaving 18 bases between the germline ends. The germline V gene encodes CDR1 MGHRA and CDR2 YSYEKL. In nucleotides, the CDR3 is TGCGCCAGCAGCCAAGTAACGAGCGGAGGGGAGGAGTTCTTC. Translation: CASSQVTSGGEEFF.

CDR3 DNA: TGTGCCACCAGCAGAGAGGGACAGGGCTGTGAGCAGTTCTTC. Translated: CATSREGQGCEQFF. The chain recombines TRBV15 with TRBJ2-1, with 9 bases fitting TRBD1. This CDR3 is built from 14 residues. Looked up from germline, CDR1 is LNHNV and CDR2 is YYDKDF (reference sequence). Unmatched junction bases numbered 3, after V lost 0 bases and J lost 9 bases. Combining the CDR3 with reference TRBV15 and TRBJ2-1 gives the whole variable domain DAMVIQNPRYQVTQFGKPVTLSCSQTLNHNVMYWYQQKSSQAPKLLFHYYDKDFNNEADTPDNFQSRRPNTSFCFLDIRSPGLGDTAMYLCATSREGQGCEQFFGPGTRLTVL.

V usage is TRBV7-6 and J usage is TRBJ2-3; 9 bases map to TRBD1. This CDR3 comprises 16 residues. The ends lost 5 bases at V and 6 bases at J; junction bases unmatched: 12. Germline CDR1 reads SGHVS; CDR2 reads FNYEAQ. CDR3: CASSDRDRVRLDTQYF. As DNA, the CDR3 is TGTGCCAGCAGCGACCGGGACAGGGTTAGGTTGGATACGCAGTATTTT.

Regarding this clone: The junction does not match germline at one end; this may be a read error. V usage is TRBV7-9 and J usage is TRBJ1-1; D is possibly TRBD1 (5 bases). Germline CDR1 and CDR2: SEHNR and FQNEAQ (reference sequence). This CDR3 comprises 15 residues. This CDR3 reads CSSSSLTGPNTEAFF. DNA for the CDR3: TGTTCCAGCAGCTCACTCACAGGCCCGAACACTGAAGCTTTCTTT.

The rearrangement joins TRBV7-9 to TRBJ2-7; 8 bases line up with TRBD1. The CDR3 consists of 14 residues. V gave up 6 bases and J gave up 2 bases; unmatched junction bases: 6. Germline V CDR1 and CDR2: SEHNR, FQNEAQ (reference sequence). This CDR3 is CASSRQGYTYEQYF. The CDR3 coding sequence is TGTGCCAGCAGTCGACAGGGGTATACCTACGAGCAGTACTTC.

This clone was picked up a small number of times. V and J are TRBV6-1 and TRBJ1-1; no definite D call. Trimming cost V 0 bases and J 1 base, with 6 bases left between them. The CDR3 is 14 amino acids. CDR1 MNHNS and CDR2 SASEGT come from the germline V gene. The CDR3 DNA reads TGTGCCAGCAGTGAAGCGAGGCCGAACACTGAAGCTTTCTTT. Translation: CASSEARPNTEAFF.

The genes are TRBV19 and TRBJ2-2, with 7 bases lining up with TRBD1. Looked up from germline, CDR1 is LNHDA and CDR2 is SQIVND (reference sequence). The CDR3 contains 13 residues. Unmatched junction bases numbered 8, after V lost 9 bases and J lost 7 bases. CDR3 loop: CASHQGVNGELFF. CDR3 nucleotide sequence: TGTGCCAGCCATCAGGGGGTTAACGGGGAGCTGTTTTTT.

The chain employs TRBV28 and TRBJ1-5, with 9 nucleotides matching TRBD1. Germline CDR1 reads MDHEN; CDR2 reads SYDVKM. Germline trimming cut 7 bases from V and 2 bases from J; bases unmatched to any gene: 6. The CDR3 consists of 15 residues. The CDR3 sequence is CASTPDRGGNQPQHF. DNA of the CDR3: TGTGCCAGCACTCCGGACAGGGGCGGCAATCAGCCCCAGCATTTT.

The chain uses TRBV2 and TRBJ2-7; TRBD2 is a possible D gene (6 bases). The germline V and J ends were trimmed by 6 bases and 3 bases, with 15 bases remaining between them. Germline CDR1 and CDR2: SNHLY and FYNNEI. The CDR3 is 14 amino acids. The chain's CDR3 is CASREGHRDYEQYF. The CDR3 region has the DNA TGTGCCAGCAGGGAGGGGCATCGAGACTACGAGCAGTACTTC. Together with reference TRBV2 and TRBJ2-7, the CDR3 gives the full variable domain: EPEVTQTPSHQVTQMGQEVILRCVPISNHLYFYWYRQILGQKVEFLVSFYNNEISEKSEIFDDQFSVERPDGSNFTLKIRSTKLEDSAMYFCASREGHRDYEQYFGPGTRLTVT.

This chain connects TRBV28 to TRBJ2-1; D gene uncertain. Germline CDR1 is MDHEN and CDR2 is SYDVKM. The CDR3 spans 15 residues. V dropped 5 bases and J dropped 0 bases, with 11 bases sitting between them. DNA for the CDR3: TGTGCCAGCAGTGAAACAGTTAGCTCCTACAATGAGCAGTTCTTC. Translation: CASSETVSSYNEQFF.

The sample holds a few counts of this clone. CDR3 protein: CASSNRDRNTEAFF. CDR3 DNA: TGTGCCAGTAGTAATCGCGACAGAAACACTGAAGCTTTCTTT. This chain uses TRBV19 with TRBJ1-1; the D gene is possibly TRBD1 (5 bases). CDR1 LNHDA and CDR2 SQIVND come from the germline V gene (reference sequence). Trimming took off 4 bases at V and 2 bases at J, with 11 bases between the two ends. The CDR3 covers 14 residues.

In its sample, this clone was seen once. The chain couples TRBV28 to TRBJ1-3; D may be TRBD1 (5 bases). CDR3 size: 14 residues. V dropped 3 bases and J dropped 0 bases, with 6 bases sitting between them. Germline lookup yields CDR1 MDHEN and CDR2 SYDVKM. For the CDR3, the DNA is TGTGCCAGCAGTTTCAGGGTCTCTGGAAACACCATATATTTT. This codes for CASSFRVSGNTIYF.

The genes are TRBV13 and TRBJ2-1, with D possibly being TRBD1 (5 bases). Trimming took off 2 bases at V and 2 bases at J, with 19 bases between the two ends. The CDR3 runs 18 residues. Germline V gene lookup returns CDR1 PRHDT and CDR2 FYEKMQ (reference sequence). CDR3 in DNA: TGTGCCAGCAGCTTATCCCAGGGTCTCTTGATCGCCTACAATGAGCAGTTCTTC. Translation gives CASSLSQGLLIAYNEQFF. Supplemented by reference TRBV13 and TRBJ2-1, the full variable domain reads AAGVIQSPRHLIKEKRETATLKCYPIPRHDTVYWYQQGPGQDPQFLISFYEKMQSDKGSIPDRFSAQQFSDYHSELNMSSLELGDSALYFCASSLSQGLLIAYNEQFFGPGTRLTVL.